One sample yielded the 18 T cell receptor beta chains listed below, sequenced in a study of T cell responses to AZD1222 COVID-19 vaccine. Some clones are missing from TCRdb's copy, which holds only in-frame ones; the method was immunoSEQ multiplex PCR. Among some 90,000 clones listed, about 86% were seen once. The specimen was peripheral blood, collected on day 0 of AZD1222 vaccination. The source of these receptors is an adult in good health.

CDR3 DNA sequence: TGTGCAAGTCGCTGTCCGGACAGGGACAATCAGCCCCAGCATTTT. Translation gives CASRCPDRDNQPQHF. The chain joins TRBV12-2 to TRBJ1-5; the D segment call TRBD1 is taken from the table without a DNA check. TRBV12-2 is a known pseudogene. The CDR3 is made up of 15 amino acids.

J is TRBJ1-6 and V is TRBV28, with a tentative D call TRBD1 (6 bases). This CDR3 has 14 amino acids. CDR1 and CDR2 (germline): MDHEN, SYDVKM. V was clipped by 2 bases and J by 19 bases, with 21 bases between them. This CDR3 reads CASSLGHAADSAHF. CDR3 bases: TGTGCCAGCAGTTTAGGGCATGCCGCGGACAGCGCGCACTTT.

A single count supports this clone. The genes are TRBV7-2 and TRBJ2-1, with D possibly matching TRBD2 (5 bases). The CDR3 has 16 residues. Germline V gives CDR1 SGHTA, CDR2 FQGNSA. V was pared by 5 bases and J by 0 bases, with 14 bases between. The CDR3 loop is CASSTSPSNSYNEQFF. The DNA of the CDR3 is TGTGCCAGCAGCACCTCCCCTAGCAACTCCTACAATGAGCAGTTCTTC.

This chain connects TRBV5-1 to TRBJ2-3; D ambiguous. Germline lookup yields CDR1 SGHRS and CDR2 YFSETQ. The CDR3 spans 16 residues. V was shortened by 4 bases and J by 6 bases, with 21 bases between the two germline ends. The CDR3 sequence: CASSPNDMPIGDTQYF. The CDR3 DNA sequence: TGCGCCAGCAGCCCTAACGACATGCCAATTGGGGATACGCAGTATTTT.

The J gene is TRBJ1-5, the V gene TRBV5-8, with TRBD1 matching over 8 bases. This CDR3 comprises 17 residues. V lost 3 bases to trimming and J lost 0 bases; unmatched junction nucleotides: 8. Germline assignment: CDR1 SGHTS and CDR2 YDEGEE. CDR3 region: CASSSDRQGPSNQPQHF. CDR3 DNA: TGTGCCAGCAGCTCCGACCGACAGGGGCCTAGCAATCAGCCCCAGCATTTT.

The gene calls are TRBV7-9 and TRBJ1-5; TRBD1 matches at 7 bases. Germline CDR1 reads SEHNR; CDR2 reads FQNEAQ (reference sequence). The ends lost 5 bases at V and 4 bases at J; junction bases unmatched: 8. This CDR3 comprises 15 residues. The CDR3 nucleotides are TGTGCCAGCAGCCAAGGGGGACAGCGAAATCAGCCCCAGCATTTT. It codes for CASSQGGQRNQPQHF.

V and J are TRBV13 and TRBJ1-4, with D perhaps TRBD1 (5 bases). Germline CDR1 and CDR2: PRHDT and FYEKMQ (reference sequence). This CDR3 has 14 residues. V was clipped by 4 bases and J by 7 bases, with 13 bases between them. The CDR3 DNA reads TGTGCCAGCAGCTCTCAGGGTGGGGTTGAAAAACTGTTTTTT. Protein: CASSSQGGVEKLFF.

The chain carries TRBV28 and TRBJ2-1, with D perhaps matching TRBD2 (5 bases). The CDR3 runs to 13 residues. Germline-derived CDR1 and CDR2 are MDHEN and SYDVKM. V was trimmed by 8 bases and J by 6 bases, leaving 14 bases between them. The CDR3 bases are TGTGCCAGCCGCCGAATGGGAGCCAATGAGCAGTTCTTC. It encodes CASRRMGANEQFF.

This clone appeared once. The rearrangement joins TRBV18 to TRBJ1-2, with TRBD1 identical over 7 bases. Unmatched junction bases numbered 5, after V lost 0 bases and J lost 4 bases. This CDR3 is built from 15 residues. CDR1 KGHSH and CDR2 LQKENI come from the germline V gene. CDR3 protein: CASSPPGQTFYGYTF. The CDR3 nucleotides are TGTGCCAGCTCACCACCGGGACAGACTTTCTATGGCTACACCTTC.

The chain has TRBV5-5 and TRBJ2-1, with a tentative D call TRBD2 (5 bases). V was clipped by 4 bases and J by 4 bases, with 18 bases between them. The CDR3 length is 16 residues. Germline lookup yields CDR1 SGHKS and CDR2 YYEKEE (reference sequence). The CDR3 loop reads CASSPSTTRLYNEQFF. The CDR3 coding sequence is TGTGCCAGCAGCCCGTCGACTACCCGCTTATACAATGAGCAGTTCTTC.

The gene calls are TRBV27 and TRBJ2-1; 8 nucleotides align to TRBD1. CDR3 length: 17 amino acids. CDR1 and CDR2 from the germline V gene are MNHEY and SMNVEV (reference sequence). V lost 7 bases to trimming and J lost 9 bases; unmatched junction nucleotides: 20. The CDR3 DNA sequence: TGTGCCAGCACCCTGGGCACAGGGGGTATGAGCGTTGGTGAGCAGTTCTTC. This sequence encodes CASTLGTGGMSVGEQFF.

DNA of the CDR3: TGTGCCAGCAGTTACCTGACAGGGAACACTGAAGCTTTCTTT. Translated: CASSYLTGNTEAFF. The genes are TRBV6-5 and TRBJ1-1; D possibly corresponds to TRBD1 (6 bases). The length of the CDR3 is 14 residues. From germline, CDR1 is MNHEY and CDR2 SVGAGI. V lost 2 bases and J 1 base, leaving 8 bases between the germline ends.

A remark on this clone: Additional DNA sequences in this sample encode the identical CDR3. For the CDR3, the DNA is TGTGCCATCAGGGCCGGGACAGGGGACTATGGCTACACCTTC. Residues: CAIRAGTGDYGYTF. The chain recombines TRBV10-3 with TRBJ1-2; 10 positions match TRBD1. This CDR3 comprises 14 residues. The germline CDR1 and CDR2 sequences are ENHRY and SYGVKD. V was pared by 6 bases and J by 3 bases, with 4 bases of the junction left unmatched.

The table lists this clone with a count of one. The CDR3 DNA reads as TGTGCCTGGAGTGGGGGCGGGGATCAGCCCCAGCATTTT. Protein: CAWSGGGDQPQHF. The chain links TRBV30 to TRBJ1-5, with D possibly being TRBD1 (5 bases). The germline V gene has CDR1 GTSNPN and CDR2 SVGIG (reference sequence). Trimming removed 1 base from V and 5 bases from J, with 9 bases in between. The CDR3 sequence is 13 residues long.

The V gene is TRBV27, the J gene TRBJ2-7; no clear D gene. The V end was cut by 2 bases, the J end by 1 base, with 15 bases between. The CDR3 has 16 amino acids. Germline V gene sequence: CDR1 MNHEY, CDR2 SMNVEV (reference sequence). The CDR3 reads CASSLAPAEGSYEQYF. The CDR3 DNA follows: TGTGCCAGCAGTTTAGCCCCGGCGGAAGGTTCCTACGAGCAGTACTTC.

The J gene is TRBJ1-4, the V gene TRBV7-8; a possible D gene is TRBD1 (5 bases). Germline values: CDR1 SGHVS, CDR2 FQNEAQ. The CDR3 is 15 amino acids. V was shortened by 4 bases and J by 7 bases, with 16 bases between the two germline ends. CDR3 bases: TGTGCCAGCAGCTCCACAGGAATAATCGGTGAAAAACTGTTTTTT. This gives the protein CASSSTGIIGEKLFF.

The chain links TRBV20-1 to TRBJ1-5; TRBD1 might be the D (6 bases). The CDR3 consists of 13 residues. V lost 3 bases and J 7 bases, leaving 13 bases between the germline ends. From germline, CDR1 is DFQATT and CDR2 SNEGSKA (reference sequence). CDR3 nucleotide sequence: TGCAGTGCTAGTACGGGGGGACAACAGCCCCAGCATTTT. This sequence encodes CSASTGGQQPQHF.

This clone appeared once. This rearrangement joins TRBV3-1 (or the pseudogene TRBV3-2) to TRBJ1-1, with 10 bases fitting TRBD1. J gave up 1 base and V 4 bases, and 9 bases lay outside the gene matches. This CDR3 contains 17 residues. Germline loops: CDR1 LGHDT, CDR2 YNNKEL (reference sequence). The CDR3 DNA is TGTGCCAGCAGCCGATCGACAGGGGGCAGGGCGAACACTGAAGCTTTCTTT. Its protein is CASSRSTGGRANTEAFF.